These T cell receptor beta chains were read from a single sample in a study of blood T cells in healthy people across ages. A single record per CDR3 protein comes from TCRdb applying MiXCR to the 5' RACE reads. This table has around 900,000 distinct CDR3 sequences, roughly half appearing once. Sample: blood. Receptor source: a woman between 55 and 75 years old in good health. Each CDR3 is given without its conserved first and last residue. A D gene is named only where the DNA matches it firmly. Size is stated for part of the rows, as once, few or many counts, or as a class when the clone is expanded.

ASKGQTDTQY TRBV28 - -
ASSFGTSPETQY TRBV7-2 TRBD2 many
ASSQDSQRNSYEQY TRBV4-1 - -
ASSRPGQNTGELF TRBV7-9 - few
ASSQYRNNSPLH TRBV27 - few
ASSQAAGGNEQY TRBV4-1 - few
ATSGQTSYNEQF TRBV10-3 - few
ASSLLGGRSGQPQH TRBV7-3 - -
ASSPFGLSRGYEQY TRBV28 - -
ATSRNGLAYNEQF TRBV15 - few
ASSWGLAGGKLYEQY TRBV5-5 TRBD2 -
ASSAHPSGHTQY TRBV7-2 TRBD2 -
ASSLRFQAKNIQY TRBV28 - few
ASSLVQSGRDQPQH TRBV7-9 - -
ASSLYLADSYNEQF TRBV5-1 TRBD2 -
ASSLEIAGVDTQY TRBV5-1 TRBD2 few
SASGIGGPYEQY TRBV20-1 - -
SASRDRVNQPQH TRBV20-1 TRBD1 -
ASSLGLIAAEQY TRBV27 - -
SARSVALGVYEQY TRBV20-1 - -
SAMLAGGPTQY TRBV20-1 TRBD2 -
AISELGQETQY TRBV10-3 - -
ATSRSLGGSGWNIQY TRBV15 - few
ASSPLAGQTDTQY TRBV9 - -
ASSLRTNYEQY TRBV25-1 - -
ASSLIAGLGETQY TRBV5-5 TRBD2 -
ASSLGMGTSYEQY TRBV7-8 TRBD2 few
ASSPNAGVMETQY TRBV7-9 TRBD2 few
ASRLTPGQGGYNEQF TRBV6-1 TRBD1 few
ASSLRGTGYQKQY TRBV27 TRBD1 -
SARASRGGGRSSSRQETQY TRBV20-1 - -
ASSQVASSAETQY TRBV4-3 - -
ASSQLPDGRAGGVLSYEQY TRBV4-1 - -
SAPGGDTQY TRBV20-1 TRBD2 few
ASSLVVGSNEQY TRBV12-3/TRBV12-4 - -
ASSSHSGTRGYT TRBV28 - -
ASSPTGGTQPQH TRBV12-3/TRBV12-4 TRBD1 few
ASSEYSLNEQY TRBV25-1 - -
ASSTNIQY TRBV7-9 - few
ASSWGTGGNAPLH TRBV12-3/TRBV12-4 TRBD1 few
ASSYGTREFGEQF TRBV7-3 TRBD2 -
ASSLGQGAVDTQY TRBV11-2 TRBD1 -
ASSLLGGVMTDTQY TRBV7-2 - few
AISRELMEQF TRBV10-3 - once
ASSAHSGRGNEQF TRBV7-2 TRBD2 -
ASSLMSSGRTYYNEQF TRBV7-2 TRBD2 many
ASSPLWSYNEQF TRBV27 - -
ASSTINIETQY TRBV27 - few
SVEDKHRRDRDTKPYEQY TRBV29-1 TRBD1 few
SARRTGVGEQY TRBV20-1 TRBD1 few
ASSLELARDTQY TRBV7-8 - many
ASQMDRVSYEQY TRBV6-2/TRBV6-3 TRBD1 -
ASKTRTGKNEQF TRBV6-2/TRBV6-3 TRBD1 -
ASSLGGTYDEQF TRBV11-2 - -
SARDQGAAYEQY TRBV20-1 - -
ASSPLPQGGNYGYT TRBV7-2 - -
SVGDTPYNEQF TRBV29-1 - few
ASSYRRGRDSPLH TRBV28 - -
ASSYSGDRSETQY TRBV27 TRBD1 many